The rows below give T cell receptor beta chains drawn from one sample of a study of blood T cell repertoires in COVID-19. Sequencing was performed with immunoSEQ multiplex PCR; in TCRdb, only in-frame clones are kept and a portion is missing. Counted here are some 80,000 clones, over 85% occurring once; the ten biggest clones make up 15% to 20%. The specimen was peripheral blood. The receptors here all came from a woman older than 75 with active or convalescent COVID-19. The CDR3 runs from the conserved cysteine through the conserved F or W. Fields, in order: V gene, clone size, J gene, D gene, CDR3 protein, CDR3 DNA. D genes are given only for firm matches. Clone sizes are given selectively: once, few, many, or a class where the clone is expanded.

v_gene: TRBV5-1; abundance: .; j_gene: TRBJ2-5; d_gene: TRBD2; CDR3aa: CASSLAKGLAGQETQYF; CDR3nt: TGCGCCAGCAGCTTGGCCAAGGGACTAGCGGGCCAAGAGACCCAGTACTTC
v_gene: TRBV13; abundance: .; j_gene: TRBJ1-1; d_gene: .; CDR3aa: CASSFRRNTEAFF; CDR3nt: TGTGCCAGCAGCTTTCGTCGGAACACTGAAGCTTTCTTT
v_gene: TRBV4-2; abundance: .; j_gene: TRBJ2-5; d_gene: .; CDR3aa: CASSQKGGGQETQYF; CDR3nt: TGTGCCAGCAGCCAGAAGGGGGGGGGCCAGGAGACCCAGTACTTC
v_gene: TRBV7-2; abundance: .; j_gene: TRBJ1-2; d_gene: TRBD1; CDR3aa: CASSPMGQNYGYTF; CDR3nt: TGTGCCAGCAGCCCCATGGGACAGAACTATGGCTACACCTTC
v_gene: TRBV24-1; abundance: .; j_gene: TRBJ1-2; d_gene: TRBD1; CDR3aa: CATQGQGYNGYTF; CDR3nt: TGTGCCACCCAGGGACAGGGTTATAATGGCTACACCTTC
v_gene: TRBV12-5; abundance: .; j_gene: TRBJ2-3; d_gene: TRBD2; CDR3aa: CASGLAAGGTDTQYF; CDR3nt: TGTGCTAGTGGTTTGGCAGCGGGAGGAACAGATACGCAGTATTTT
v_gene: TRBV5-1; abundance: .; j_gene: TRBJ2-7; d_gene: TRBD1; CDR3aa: CASRRTGGHEQYF; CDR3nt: TGCGCCAGCCGGAGGACAGGGGGCCACGAGCAGTACTTC
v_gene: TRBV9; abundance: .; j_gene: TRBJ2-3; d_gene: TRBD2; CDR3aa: CASSVAPSGGSSTDTQYF; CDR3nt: TGTGCCAGCAGCGTAGCGCCTAGCGGGGGGTCTAGCACAGATACGCAGTATTTT
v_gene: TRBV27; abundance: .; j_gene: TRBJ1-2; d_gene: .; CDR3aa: CASSLSAGGLYGYTF; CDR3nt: TGTGCCAGCAGTTTATCGGCCGGGGGGCTTTATGGCTACACCTTC
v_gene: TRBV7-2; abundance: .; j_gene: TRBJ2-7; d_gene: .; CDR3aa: CASSFSGFYEQYF; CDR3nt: TGTGCCAGCAGCTTTTCAGGGTTCTACGAGCAGTACTTC
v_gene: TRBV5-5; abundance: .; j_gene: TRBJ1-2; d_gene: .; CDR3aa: CASSKGPVDSNYGYTF; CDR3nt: TGTGCCAGCAGCAAAGGTCCAGTCGACTCTAACTATGGCTACACCTTC
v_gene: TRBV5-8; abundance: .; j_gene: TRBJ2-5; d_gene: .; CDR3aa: CASSLHTGTETQYF; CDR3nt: TGTGCCAGCAGCTTGCATACAGGGACAGAGACCCAGTACTTC
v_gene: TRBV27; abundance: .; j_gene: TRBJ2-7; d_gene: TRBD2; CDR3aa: CASSSPSSGGVGEQYF; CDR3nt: TGTGCCAGCAGTTCCCCCTCTAGCGGGGGGGTGGGGGAGCAGTACTTC
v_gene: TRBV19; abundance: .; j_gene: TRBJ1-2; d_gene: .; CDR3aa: CASRPTGYGYTF; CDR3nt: TGTGCCAGTAGGCCGACAGGATATGGCTACACCTTC
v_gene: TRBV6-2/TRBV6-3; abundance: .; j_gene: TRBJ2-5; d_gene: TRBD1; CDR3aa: CASSPEKDRQETQYF; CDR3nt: TGTGCCAGCAGTCCCGAGAAGGACAGGCAAGAGACCCAGTACTTC
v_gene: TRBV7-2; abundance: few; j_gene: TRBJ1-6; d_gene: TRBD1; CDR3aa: CASSSAGTGNSPLHF; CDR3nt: TGTGCCAGCAGCTCGGCCGGGACAGGGAATTCACCCCTCCACTTT
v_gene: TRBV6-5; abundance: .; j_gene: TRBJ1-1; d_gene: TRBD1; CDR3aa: CASSYQGAMNTEAFF; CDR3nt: TGTGCCAGCAGTTATCAGGGGGCCATGAACACTGAAGCTTTCTTT
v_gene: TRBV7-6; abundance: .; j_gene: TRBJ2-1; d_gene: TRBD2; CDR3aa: CASSLAPRSRGGFNEQFF; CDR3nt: TGTGCCAGCAGCTTAGCGCCCCGGAGTCGGGGGGGGTTCAATGAGCAGTTCTTC
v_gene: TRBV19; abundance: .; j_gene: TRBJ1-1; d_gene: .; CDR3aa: CASSIDSSNTEAFF; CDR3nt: TGTGCCAGTAGTATCGACAGTTCCAACACTGAAGCTTTCTTT
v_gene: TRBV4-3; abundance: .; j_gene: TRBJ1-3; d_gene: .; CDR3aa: CASSQDLQNSGNTIYF; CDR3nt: TGCGCCAGCAGCCAAGATTTACAGAACTCTGGAAACACCATATATTTT
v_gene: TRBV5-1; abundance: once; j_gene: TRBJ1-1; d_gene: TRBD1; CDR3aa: CASSSEGARGTEAFF; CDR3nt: TGCGCCAGCAGCTCGGAGGGGGCGCGGGGCACTGAAGCTTTCTTT
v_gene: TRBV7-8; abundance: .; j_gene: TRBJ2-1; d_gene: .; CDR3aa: CASSLARGHNEQFF; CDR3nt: TGTGCCAGCAGCTTAGCCAGGGGCCACAATGAGCAGTTCTTC
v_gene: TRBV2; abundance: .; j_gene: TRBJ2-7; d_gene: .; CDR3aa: CASSGSRRNYEQYF; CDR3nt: TGTGCCAGCAGTGGTTCCCGGCGGAACTACGAGCAGTACTTC
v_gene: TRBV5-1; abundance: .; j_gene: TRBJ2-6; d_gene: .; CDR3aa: CASSSAGAGANVLTF; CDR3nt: TGCGCCAGCAGCTCAGCCGGGGCTGGGGCCAACGTCCTGACTTTC
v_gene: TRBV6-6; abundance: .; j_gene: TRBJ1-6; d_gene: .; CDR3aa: CASSGHYNSPLHF; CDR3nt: TGTGCCAGCAGCGGACACTATAATTCACCCCTCCACTTT
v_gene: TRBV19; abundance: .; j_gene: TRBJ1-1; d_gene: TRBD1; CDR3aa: CASGPGGRVTEAFF; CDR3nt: TGTGCCAGCGGACCAGGGGGGCGCGTGACTGAAGCTTTCTTT
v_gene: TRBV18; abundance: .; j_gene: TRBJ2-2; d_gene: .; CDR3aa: CASSPRLGRGYSGELFF; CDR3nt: TGTGCCAGCTCACCACGACTCGGCAGGGGATATTCCGGGGAGCTGTTTTTT
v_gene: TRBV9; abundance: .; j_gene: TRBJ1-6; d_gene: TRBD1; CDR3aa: CASSVEGQGNSPLHF; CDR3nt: TGTGCCAGCAGCGTAGAGGGACAGGGTAATTCACCCCTCCACTTT
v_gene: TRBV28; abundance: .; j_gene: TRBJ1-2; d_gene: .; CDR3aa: CASSPYRTDGYTF; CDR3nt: TGTGCCAGCAGTCCTTACAGAACAGATGGCTACACCTTC
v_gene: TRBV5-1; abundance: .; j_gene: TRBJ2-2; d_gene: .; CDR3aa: CASLKGGTSNTGELFF; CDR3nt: TGCGCCAGCCTCAAGGGAGGGACATCCAACACCGGGGAGCTGTTTTTT
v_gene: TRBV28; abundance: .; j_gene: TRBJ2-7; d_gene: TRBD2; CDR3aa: CATLISGGPEQYF; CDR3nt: TGTGCCACCTTAATAAGCGGGGGGCCCGAGCAGTACTTC
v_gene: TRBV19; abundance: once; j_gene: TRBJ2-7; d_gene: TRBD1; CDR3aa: CASSISRGYEQYF; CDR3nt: TGTGCCAGTAGTATAAGCAGGGGGTACGAGCAGTACTTC
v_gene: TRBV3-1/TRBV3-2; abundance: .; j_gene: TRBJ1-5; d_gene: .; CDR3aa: CASSHTKTGGDSNQPQHF; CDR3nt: TGTGCCAGCAGCCACACTAAAACGGGCGGGGATAGCAATCAGCCCCAGCATTTT
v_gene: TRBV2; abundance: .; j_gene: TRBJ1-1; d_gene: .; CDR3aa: CASSLYTEAFF; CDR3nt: TGTGCCAGCAGCCTATACACTGAAGCTTTCTTT
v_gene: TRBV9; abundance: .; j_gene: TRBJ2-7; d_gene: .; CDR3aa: CASSVDQSLEQYF; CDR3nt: TGTGCCAGCAGCGTAGACCAGTCCCTCGAGCAGTACTTC
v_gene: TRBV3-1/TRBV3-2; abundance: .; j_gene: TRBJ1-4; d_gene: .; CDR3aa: CASSQDGRGIWGKLFF; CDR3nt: TGTGCCAGCAGCCAAGATGGAAGGGGCATATGGGGAAAACTGTTTTTT
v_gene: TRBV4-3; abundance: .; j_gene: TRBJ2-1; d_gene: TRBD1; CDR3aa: CASSQERGTGRYNEQFF; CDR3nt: TGCGCCAGCAGCCAAGAAAGGGGGACAGGGCGGTACAATGAGCAGTTCTTC
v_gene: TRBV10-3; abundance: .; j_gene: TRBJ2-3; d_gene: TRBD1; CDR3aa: CATTRTGATTDTQYF; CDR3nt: TGTGCCACCACAAGGACAGGGGCAACCACAGATACGCAGTATTTT
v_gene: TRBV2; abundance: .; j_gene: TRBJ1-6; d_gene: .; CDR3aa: CASSLRGRGSPLHF; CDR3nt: TGTGCCAGCAGTCTCAGGGGCAGGGGCTCACCCCTCCACTTT
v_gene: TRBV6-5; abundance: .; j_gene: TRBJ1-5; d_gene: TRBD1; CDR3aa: CATEGQGRRQPQHF; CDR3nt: TGTGCCACCGAGGGACAGGGACGACGTCAGCCCCAGCATTTT
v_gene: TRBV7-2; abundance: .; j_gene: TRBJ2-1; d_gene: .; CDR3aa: CASAGAPYNEQFF; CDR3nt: TGTGCCAGCGCGGGGGCGCCCTACAATGAGCAGTTCTTC
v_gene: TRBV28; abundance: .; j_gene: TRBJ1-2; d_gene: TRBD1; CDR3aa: CASSSLVYRGRPKDGYTF; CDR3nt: TGTGCCAGCAGTTCCCTAGTTTACAGGGGGCGCCCCAAAGATGGCTACACCTTC
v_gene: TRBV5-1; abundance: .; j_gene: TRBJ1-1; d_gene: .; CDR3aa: CASSPQGGTEAFF; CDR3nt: TGCGCCAGCAGCCCCCAGGGAGGAACTGAAGCTTTCTTT
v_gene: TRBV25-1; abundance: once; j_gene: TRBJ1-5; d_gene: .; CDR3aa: CASSEGLQAYNQPQHF; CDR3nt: TGTGCCAGCAGTGAGGGACTTCAGGCCTACAATCAGCCCCAGCATTTT
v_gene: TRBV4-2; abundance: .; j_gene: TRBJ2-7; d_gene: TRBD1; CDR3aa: CASSQRAGGSLEQYF; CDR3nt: TGTGCCAGCAGCCAACGGGCAGGGGGATCCCTGGAGCAGTACTTC
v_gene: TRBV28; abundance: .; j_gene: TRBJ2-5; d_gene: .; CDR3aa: CASSLPSLPQETQYF; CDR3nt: TGTGCCAGCAGTCTCCCCTCACTCCCTCAAGAGACCCAGTACTTC
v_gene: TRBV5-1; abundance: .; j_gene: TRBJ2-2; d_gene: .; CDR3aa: CASSPEGSGELFF; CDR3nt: TGCGCCAGCAGCCCGGAGGGTTCCGGGGAGCTGTTTTTT
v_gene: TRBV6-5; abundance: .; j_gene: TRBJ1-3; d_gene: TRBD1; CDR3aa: CASSYSGTAGNTIYF; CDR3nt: TGTGCCAGCAGTTACTCCGGGACAGCTGGAAACACCATATATTTT
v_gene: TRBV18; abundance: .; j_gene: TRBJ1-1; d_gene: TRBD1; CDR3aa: CASSDRGWGTEAFF; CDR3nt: TGTGCCAGCTCAGACAGGGGATGGGGGACTGAAGCTTTCTTT
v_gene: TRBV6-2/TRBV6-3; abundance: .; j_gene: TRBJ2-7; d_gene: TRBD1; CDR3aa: CASSYEPGQGMNEQYF; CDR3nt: TGTGCCAGCAGTTACGAGCCCGGACAGGGTATGAACGAGCAGTACTTC
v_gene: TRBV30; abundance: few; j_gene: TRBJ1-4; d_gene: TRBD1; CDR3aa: CAWSGQGVQLFF; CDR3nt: TGTGCCTGGAGTGGACAGGGGGTTCAACTGTTTTTT
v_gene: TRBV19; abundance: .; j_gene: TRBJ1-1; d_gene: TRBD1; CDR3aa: CASSTQRQGAQNTEAFF; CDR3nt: TGTGCCAGTAGTACCCAGAGACAGGGGGCGCAGAACACTGAAGCTTTCTTT
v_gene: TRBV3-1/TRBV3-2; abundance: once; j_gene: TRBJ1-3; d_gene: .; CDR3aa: CASSQEWSSGNTIYF; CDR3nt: TGTGCCAGCAGCCAAGAATGGAGCTCTGGAAACACCATATATTTT
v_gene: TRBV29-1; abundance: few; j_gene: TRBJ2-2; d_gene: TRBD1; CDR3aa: CSVEDRGATGELFF; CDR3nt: TGCAGCGTTGAGGACAGGGGCGCGACCGGGGAGCTGTTTTTT
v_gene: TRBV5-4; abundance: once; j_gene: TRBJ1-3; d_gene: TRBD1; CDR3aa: CASSRGQSAGNTIYF; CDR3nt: TGTGCCAGCAGTCGGGGACAGAGTGCGGGAAACACCATATATTTT
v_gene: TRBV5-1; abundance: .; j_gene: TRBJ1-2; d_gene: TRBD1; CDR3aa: CASSFTGDNYGYTF; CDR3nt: TGCGCCAGCAGCTTCACAGGGGACAACTATGGCTACACCTTC
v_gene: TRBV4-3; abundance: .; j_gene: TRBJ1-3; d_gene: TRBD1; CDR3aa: CASSPSNSGGSGNTIYF; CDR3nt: TGCGCCAGCAGCCCGTCCAACTCAGGGGGTTCTGGAAACACCATATATTTT
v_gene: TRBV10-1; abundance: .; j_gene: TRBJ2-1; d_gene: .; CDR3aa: CASSVNCSSYNEQFF; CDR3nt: TGCGCCAGCAGTGTCAATTGCAGCTCCTACAATGAGCAGTTCTTC
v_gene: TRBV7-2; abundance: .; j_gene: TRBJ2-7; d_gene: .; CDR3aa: CASSPAAAGISYEQYF; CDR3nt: TGTGCCAGCAGCCCCGCCGCCGCCGGGATCTCCTACGAGCAGTACTTC
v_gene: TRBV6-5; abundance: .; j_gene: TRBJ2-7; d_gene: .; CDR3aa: CASSYLAGGLLSEQYF; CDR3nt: TGTGCCAGCAGTTACCTCGCCGGGGGGCTTCTTTCCGAGCAGTACTTC